A single sample is the source of the 18 T cell receptor beta chains below, sequenced in a study of breast tumors, draining lymph nodes, adjacent tissues. From the multiplex PCR reads, TCRdb called clonotypes with MiXCR, one entry per CDR3 protein. The table lists hundreds of thousands of distinct CDR3 sequences, about 30% of them singletons, with 1.4% in the top ten. Axillary draining lymph nodes of breast cancer patients supplied the node samples. Sequencing was performed on axillary lymph node tissue. These receptors came from a female donor with breast cancer. Some clones in this sample may be carry-over from other donors' samples.

In this sample, this clonotype turned up a few times. This chain uses TRBV27 with TRBJ1-2, with unresolved D. Deletions cut 2 bases from V and 0 bases from J, with 4 bases between. In germline, CDR1 is MNHEY, CDR2 SMNVEV (reference sequence). This CDR3 is 13 amino acids long. CDR3 DNA sequence: TGTGCCAGCAGTTTACGGGCTAACTATGGCTACACCTTC. Its translation: CASSLRANYGYTF.

The rearrangement links TRBV19 to TRBJ1-6; 9 bases fit TRBD1. V was clipped by 5 bases and J by 5 bases; unmatched bases: 7. Germline V lookup: CDR1 LNHDA, CDR2 SQIVND (reference sequence). The CDR3 consists of 16 residues. The CDR3 spells CASSPLTGGDNSPLHF. DNA for the CDR3: TGTGCCAGTAGTCCATTGACAGGGGGGGATAATTCACCCCTCCACTTT.

This clonotype came up many times. The V call is TRBV6-1, the J call TRBJ1-3, with 10 positions matching TRBD1. Trimming took 4 bases from V and 2 from J; bases not matched to a gene: 2. Per the germline V gene, CDR1 is MNHNS and CDR2 is SASEGT. The CDR3 consists of 15 residues. The CDR3 DNA is TGTGCCAGCAGTGGCGGGACAGGGGCTGGAAACACCATATATTTT. Amino acid sequence: CASSGGTGAGNTIYF.

This clonotype was counted ten times or more. The chain carries TRBV6-1 and TRBJ2-5, with TRBD2 as a possible D gene (6 bases). Trimming stripped 5 bases from V and 2 bases from J, with 15 bases between. Germline assignment: CDR1 MNHNS and CDR2 SASEGT. This CDR3 is 15 amino acids long. The CDR3 sequence: CASSPYRRAQETQYF. CDR3 nucleotides: TGTGCCAGCAGTCCCTACCGGAGGGCTCAAGAGACCCAGTACTTC.

Ten or more counts support this clonotype. The chain has TRBV6-1 and TRBJ2-2, with TRBD1 matching over 8 bases. Trimming removed 7 bases from V and 3 bases from J; junction bases left unmatched: 4. The CDR3 consists of 14 residues. Germline assignment: CDR1 MNHNS and CDR2 SASEGT. This CDR3 is CASTLDRDTGELFF. CDR3 coding DNA: TGTGCCAGCACCCTGGACAGGGACACCGGGGAGCTGTTTTTT.

This clonotype has at least ten counts. The chain uses TRBV4-1 and TRBJ2-1; 7 bases agree with TRBD2. The trim removed 5 bases at V and 6 bases at J, leaving 7 bases unmatched. There are 14 residues in the CDR3. Germline values: CDR1 MGHRA, CDR2 YSYEKL. The chain's CDR3 is CASSAREYSNEQFF. CDR3 nucleotide sequence: TGCGCCAGCAGCGCGCGGGAGTACTCCAATGAGCAGTTCTTC.

This clonotype came up many times. This rearrangement joins TRBV6-1 to TRBJ2-2, with D maybe TRBD1 (6 bases). Trimming left V 5 bases short and J 5 bases short, with 12 bases between. The CDR3 is 14 amino acids. Germline values: CDR1 MNHNS, CDR2 SASEGT. The CDR3 sequence is CASSPRDITGELFF. DNA for the CDR3: TGTGCCAGCAGTCCCCGGGACATTACCGGGGAGCTGTTTTTT.

This chain joins TRBV5-1 and TRBJ2-7; 12 bases align to TRBD1. The CDR3 covers 14 residues. CDR1 is SGHRS and CDR2 is YFSETQ in the germline V gene. Trimming cost V 3 bases and J 5 bases; bases outside gene matches: 3. CDR3 in DNA: TGCGCCAGCAGCTGGGGGACAGGGGGCCACGAGCAGTACTTC. Amino acid sequence: CASSWGTGGHEQYF.

This clonotype was detected ten times or more. The rearrangement joins TRBV9 to TRBJ2-5; no clear D gene. Germline V CDR1 and CDR2: SGDLS, YYNGEE. The CDR3 contains 14 residues. V dropped 0 bases and J dropped 3 bases, with 9 bases sitting between them. CDR3 loop: CASSVGNNEETQYF. As DNA, the CDR3 is TGTGCCAGCAGCGTAGGTAACAACGAAGAGACCCAGTACTTC.

The chain employs TRBV10-2 and TRBJ1-1; D is perhaps TRBD1 (5 bases). This CDR3 has 13 residues. V gave up 6 bases and J gave up 3 bases, with 11 bases separating them. The V gene's germline CDR1 is WSHSY and CDR2 SAAADI. This chain's CDR3 is CASRAGPHTEAFF. In DNA form, the CDR3 reads TGCGCCAGCAGGGCAGGGCCTCACACTGAAGCTTTCTTT.

This clonotype has ten or more counts. The chain carries TRBV5-1 and TRBJ2-1; the match to TRBD2 covers 9 bases. V gave up 5 bases and J gave up 7 bases; unmatched junction bases: 7. This CDR3 comprises 14 residues. Germline assignment: CDR1 SGHRS and CDR2 YFSETQ. The CDR3 spells CASRRREGLNEQFF. CDR3 DNA: TGCGCCAGCAGGAGGCGGGAGGGCCTTAATGAGCAGTTCTTC.

In its sample, this clonotype was seen a few times. This chain connects TRBV18 to TRBJ1-1; D is uncertain. Looked up from germline, CDR1 is KGHSH and CDR2 is LQKENI. V shed 4 bases and J shed 3 bases, with 9 bases lying between them. The length of the CDR3 is 13 residues. The CDR3 DNA reads as TGTGCCAGCTCACAGAAGGCCGACACTGAAGCTTTCTTT. Translating gives CASSQKADTEAFF.

At least ten counts were recorded for this clonotype. The chain recombines TRBV2 with TRBJ2-2; D ambiguous. This CDR3 comprises 12 residues. Trimming removed 7 bases from V and 1 base from J, with 4 bases in between. Germline V gene data show CDR1 as SNHLY and CDR2 as FYNNEI. The CDR3 DNA follows: TGTGCCAGCAAAGTGAACACCGGGGAGCTGTTTTTT. This gives the protein CASKVNTGELFF.

This clonotype has a handful of counts. The chain joins TRBV6-2 or TRBV6-3 to TRBJ2-3; TRBD1 agrees at 11 bases. The germline V gene has CDR1 MNHEY and CDR2 SVGEGT. This CDR3 is built from 16 residues. J was trimmed by 3 bases and V by 5 bases; bases with no gene match: 7. This CDR3 is CASSHPGTGGTDTQYF. The CDR3 region has the DNA TGTGCCAGCAGTCACCCCGGGACAGGGGGGACAGATACGCAGTATTTT.

Only a few counts were recorded for this clonotype. One base away lies a much larger clone, so this may be a sequencing read error. The chain has TRBV5-1 and TRBJ2-1, with D uncertain. The CDR3 length is 19 residues. Germline CDR1 is SGHRS and CDR2 is YFSETQ. With 3 bases removed from V and 4 bases from J, the gap between germline ends came to 26 bases. CDR3 sequence (DNA): TGCGCCAGCAGCTGGCCCACATCGGGCGACACCCTCAATTACAATGAGCAGTTCTTC. Translating it yields CASSWPTSGDTLNYNEQFF. Full variable domain (rest looked up from reference TRBV5-1 and TRBJ2-1): KAGVTQTPRYLIKTRGQQVTLSCSPISGHRSVSWYQQTPGQGLQFLFEYFSETQRNKGNFPGRFSGRQFSNSRSEMNVSTLELGDSALYLCASSWPTSGDTLNYNEQFFGPGTRLTVL.

The gene calls are TRBV24-1 and TRBJ2-3, with TRBD2 matching 15 bases. The trim removed 5 bases at V and 7 bases at J, leaving 9 bases unmatched. This CDR3 is built from 17 residues. Germline assignment: CDR1 KGHDR and CDR2 SFDVKD. In DNA form, the CDR3 reads TGTGCCACCAGTGCCTCCGGACTAGCGGGAGGGCTGAATACGCAGTATTTT. As protein: CATSASGLAGGLNTQYF.

This clonotype was seen ten or more times. The chain uses TRBV15 and TRBJ2-4; D is undetermined. The CDR3 is 15 residues long. The V gene's germline CDR1 is LNHNV and CDR2 YYDKDF (reference sequence). Trimming left V 1 base short and J 1 base short, with 8 bases between. The CDR3 spells CATSRAGMAKNIQYF. As DNA, the CDR3 is TGTGCCACCAGCAGAGCTGGGATGGCCAAAAACATTCAGTACTTC.

There are many counts of this clonotype. The chain is built from TRBV5-6 and TRBJ1-2, with D perhaps TRBD1 (5 bases). V lost 0 bases and J lost 0, with 12 bases in between. Germline V gene sequence: CDR1 SGHDT, CDR2 YYEEEE. The CDR3 spans 16 residues. The CDR3 spells CASSLGWQGANYGYTF. The CDR3 region has the DNA TGTGCCAGCAGCTTGGGGTGGCAGGGAGCTAACTATGGCTACACCTTC.